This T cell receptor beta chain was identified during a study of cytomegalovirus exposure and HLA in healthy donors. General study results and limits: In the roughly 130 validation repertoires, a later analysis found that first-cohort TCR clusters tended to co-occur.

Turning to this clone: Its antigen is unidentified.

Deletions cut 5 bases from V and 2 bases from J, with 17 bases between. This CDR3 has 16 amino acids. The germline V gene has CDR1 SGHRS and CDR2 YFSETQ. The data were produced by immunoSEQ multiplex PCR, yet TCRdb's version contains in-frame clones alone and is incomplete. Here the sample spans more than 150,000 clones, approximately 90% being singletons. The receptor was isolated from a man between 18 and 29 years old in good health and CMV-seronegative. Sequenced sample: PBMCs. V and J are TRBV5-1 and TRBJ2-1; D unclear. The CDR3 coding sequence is TGCGCCAGCAGTCAACTATCCGTGACCCCCTACAATGAGCAGTTCTTC. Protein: CASSQLSVTPYNEQFF.